A selection of T cell receptor beta chains follows, all from one sample in a study of tumor-infiltrating lymphocytes in primary liver carcinoma. Via MiXCR, TCRdb re-called the multiplex PCR reads, giving one row per CDR3 protein. The table shows about 50,000 distinct CDR3 sequences, with over 75% occurring only once. The source material was liver tumor tissue from sampling region 5. The receptors stem from a man in his forties with primary liver carcinoma and hepatitis B virus infection. Both conserved end residues are part of each CDR3. Each record gives: V gene, clone size, J gene, D gene, CDR3 protein, CDR3 DNA. D genes are given only for firm matches. Clone size is stated in some rows and not others, as once, few, many or a class when expanded.

TRBV11-1,few,TRBJ2-2,NA,CASSYMGPFSGKLFF,TGTGCCAGCAGCTATATGGGACCTTTCTCCGGGAAGCTGTTTTTT
TRBV6-5,NA,TRBJ2-1,NA,CAGGPRPSFGEQFF,TGTGCCGGCGGCCCTCGGCCCAGCTTTGGTGAGCAGTTCTTC
TRBV4-2,NA,TRBJ2-1,TRBD1,CASNHAGGQGSNEQFF,TGCGCCAGCAACCACGCCGGGGGACAGGGGAGCAATGAGCAGTTCTTC
TRBV20-1,NA,TRBJ2-6,NA,CSTSSPGANVLTF,TGCAGTACTAGTTCACCTGGGGCCAACGTCCTGACTTTC
TRBV19,few,TRBJ2-1,NA,CATRPDSLYNEQFF,TGTGCCACCCGCCCGGACTCCCTATACAATGAGCAGTTCTTC
TRBV11-2,NA,TRBJ2-2,NA,CANSLESHTRDLFF,TGTGCCAACAGCTTAGAGAGTCACACCAGGGATCTGTTTTTT
TRBV29-1,NA,TRBJ2-5,TRBD1,CSVEGGTGEQETQYF,TGCAGCGTTGAAGGGGGGACAGGGGAACAAGAGACCCAGTACTTC
TRBV29-1,NA,TRBJ2-7,NA,CSAITSGTGTSYERYF,TGCAGCGCCATAACATCCGGGACCGGCACTTCCTACGAGCGGTACTTC
TRBV28,NA,TRBJ2-7,TRBD1,CASSPYWTGASYEQYF,TGTGCCAGTAGTCCTTACTGGACAGGGGCTTCCTACGAGCAGTACTTC
TRBV29-1,many,TRBJ2-2,NA,CSASQGTDTGELFF,TGCAGCGCGTCGCAGGGTACGGACACCGGGGAGCTGTTTTTT
TRBV28,NA,TRBJ2-5,NA,CASSFPSPEEETHYF,TGTGCCAGCAGTTTCCCCAGTCCAGAGGAAGAGACCCATTACTTC
TRBV11-2,once,TRBJ2-6,TRBD1,CASNMGGDRGITLSGANALTF,TGTGCCAGCAACATGGGGGGAGACAGGGGCATTACCCTCTCTGGGGCCAACGCCCTGACTTTC
TRBV6-2/TRBV6-3,few,TRBJ2-7,NA,CVSSYSDGSYEQYF,TGTGTCAGCAGTTACTCAGACGGGAGTTACGAACAGTACTTC
TRBV29-1,NA,TRBJ2-2,TRBD2,CSVGTSAANTRELFF,TGCAGTGTTGGGACTAGCGCGGCGAACACCCGGGAGTTGTTTTTT
TRBV5-1,NA,TRBJ2-3,TRBD2,CARRTSGRAVDTQYF,TGCGCCAGGAGGACTAGCGGGAGGGCTGTAGATACGCAGTATTTT
TRBV4-1,NA,TRBJ1-2,TRBD1,CACSRSGTGDFYGYTF,TGCGCCTGCTCGCGATCCGGGACAGGCGATTTCTATGGCTACACTTTC
TRBV29-1,medium-sized,TRBJ1-1,NA,CSVIENTEAFF,TGCAGCGTTATCGAGAACACTGAAGCTTTCTTT
TRBV29-1,NA,TRBJ2-1,NA,CSFPVYNEQFF,TGCAGCTTTCCGGTATACAATGAGCAGTTCTTC
TRBV11-2,NA,TRBJ2-1,NA,CASSISGPFDNEQFF,TGTGCCAGCAGCATTAGCGGACCATTCGACAATGAGCAGTTCTTC
TRBV29-1,NA,TRBJ2-7,NA,CRVEGTGSYEQYF,TGTCGCGTTGAAGGAACAGGTTCCTACGAGCAGTACTTC
TRBV4-3,NA,TRBJ2-3,TRBD2,CASCQDLTSGTSGRADTQYF,TGCGCCAGCTGCCAAGATCTTACCTCTGGGACTAGCGGGAGAGCAGATACGCAGTATTTT
TRBV29-1,NA,TRBJ2-7,NA,CGAMTYGTGTPYEQYF,TGCGGCGCCATGACATATGGGACCGGCACTCCCTACGAGCAATACTTC
TRBV11-1,NA,TRBJ2-3,TRBD2,CASNCGGSSVGARTDTQYF,TGTGCCAGCAACTGCGGGGGAAGCTCTGTTGGAGCCCGCACAGATACGCAGTATTTT
TRBV14,NA,TRBJ2-6,TRBD1,CASSRGQGLSGANVLTF,TGTGCCAGCAGCCGGGGACAGGGACTCTCAGGGGCCAACGTCCTGACTTTC
TRBV6-6,NA,TRBJ2-7,NA,CASSSTRGSSYEQYF,TGTGCCAGCAGCTCAACTAGGGGGAGTTCCTACGAGCAGTACTTC
TRBV5-1,many,TRBJ2-2,NA,CASSLSPSTDTGELFF,TGCGCCAGCAGCTTGAGTCCTAGCACGGACACCGGGGAGCTGTTTTTT
TRBV24-1,many,TRBJ2-1,TRBD2,CATGGEGSYNEQFF,TGTGCCACCGGAGGGGAGGGCTCCTACAATGAGCAGTTCTTC
TRBV9,NA,TRBJ2-1,TRBD1,CANRRGTGAHNEQFF,TGTGCCAACAGGAGGGGGACAGGGGCACACAATGAGCAGTTCTTC
TRBV11-2,few,TRBJ2-7,NA,CASSGSGWNEQYF,TGTGCCAGCAGCGGAAGCGGGTGGAACGAGCAGTACTTC
TRBV12-3/TRBV12-4,NA,TRBJ1-3,NA,CASGDTGGLHENTMYF,TGTGCCAGCGGGGATACCGGCGGTCTTCATGAAAACACCATGTATTTT
TRBV11-1,once,TRBJ2-4,TRBD2,CASFPGTSGTKGIQYF,TGTGCCAGCTTTCCCGGGACTAGTGGGACCAAAGGCATTCAGTACTTC
TRBV5-1,NA,TRBJ2-1,NA,CASREQGLAYNEHFF,TGTGCCAGCAGGGAGCAGGGACTGGCCTACAATGAGCACTTCTTC